This entry lists 25 T cell receptor beta chains sequenced from one sample in a study of spatial heterogeneity in lung cancer. One entry per CDR3 protein results from TCRdb running MiXCR on the 5' RACE reads. The data show about 23,000 distinct CDR3 sequences, roughly 3% seen once. Time point given: sample taken at primary tumor resection. Whole RNA, which was extracted from tumor, nontumor lung tissue or frozen PBMC, was sequenced without any cell sorting. Sample: PBMCs, taken at surgery. Receptors were obtained from a female donor with early-stage non-small cell lung cancer.

This clonotype was recorded at least ten times. The chain employs TRBV28 and TRBJ1-1; no firm D call. The CDR3 covers 12 residues. The germline CDR1 and CDR2 sequences are MDHEN and SYDVKM. With 6 bases removed from V and 3 bases from J, the gap between germline ends came to 8 bases. For the CDR3, the DNA is TGTGCCAGCAGGAGGTGGGACACTGAAGCTTTCTTT. Protein sequence: CASRRWDTEAFF. The complete variable domain, with remaining parts taken from reference TRBV28 and TRBJ1-1, reads DVKVTQSSRYLVKRTGEKVFLECVQDMDHENMFWYRQDPGLGLRLIYFSYDVKMKEKGDIPEGYSVSREKKERFSLILESASTNQTSMYLCASRRWDTEAFFGQGTRLTVV.

There are many counts of this clonotype. The chain carries TRBV12-3 or TRBV12-4 and TRBJ1-5; D is possibly TRBD1 (6 bases). The CDR3 has 14 amino acids. Trimming removed 7 bases from V and 2 bases from J, with 12 bases in between. The chain's CDR3 is CASILEGGNQPQHF. The CDR3 DNA follows: TGTGCCAGCATCCTGGAGGGGGGCAATCAGCCCCAGCATTTT.

Concerning this clonotype itself: This may stem from a read error, because a much larger clone lies one nucleotide away. V and J are TRBV5-4 and TRBJ1-1; 7 bases map to TRBD1. CDR1 SGHNT and CDR2 YYREEE come from the germline V gene (reference sequence). CDR3 size: 14 residues. DNA of the CDR3: TGTGCCATCAGCTTGGCCAGGGGGGACACTGAAGCTTTCTTT. Its translation: CAISLARGDTEAFF.

This clonotype was counted at least ten times. The DNA for the CDR3 is TGTGCCAGCAGCCCCGGGACTAACTACGAGCAGTACTTC. It yields the protein CASSPGTNYEQYF. The rearrangement uses TRBV9 and TRBJ2-7, with 7 bases fitting TRBD2. Germline CDR1 is SGDLS and CDR2 is YYNGEE. J was trimmed by 3 bases and V by 4 bases; bases with no gene match: 4. The CDR3 totals 13 residues.

This clonotype has a handful of counts. The chain carries TRBV6-1 and TRBJ2-4; 8 positions agree with TRBD2. Germline V gene data show CDR1 as MNHNS and CDR2 as SASEGT. This CDR3 region has 17 residues. The junction had 4 bases not matched to a gene; V was cut back by 0 bases and J by 0 bases. The CDR3 here is CASSEARLAGAKNIQYF. CDR3 nucleotide sequence: TGTGCCAGCAGTGAAGCGCGGCTAGCGGGAGCCAAAAACATTCAGTACTTC.

This clonotype was detected ten times or more. The rearrangement links TRBV9 to TRBJ2-5, with D possibly TRBD1 on 6 matching bases. This CDR3 comprises 12 residues. V lost 2 bases to trimming and J lost 4 bases, with 6 bases between them. CDR1 is SGDLS, CDR2 YYNGEE, per germline. CDR3 sequence (DNA): TGTGCCAGCAGCGTGGACAGAGAGACCCAGTACTTC. This gives the protein CASSVDRETQYF. Looking up the rest from reference TRBV9 and TRBJ2-5 gives the full variable domain: DSGVTQTPKHLITATGQRVTLRCSPRSGDLSVYWYQQSLDQGLQFLIQYYNGEERAKGNILERFSAQQFPDLHSELNLSSLELGDSALYFCASSVDRETQYFGPGTRLLVL.

This clonotype was seen many times. The rearrangement uses TRBV12-3 or TRBV12-4 and TRBJ2-3; maybe TRBD1 (5 bases). The V and J ends lost 5 bases and 4 bases respectively, with 13 bases between them. The CDR3 spans 14 residues. The CDR3 DNA is TGTGCCAGCAGTCCAGGGCAGGTACCAGATACGCAGTATTTT. Translating it yields CASSPGQVPDTQYF.

This clonotype was seen ten or more times. V is TRBV7-3 and J is TRBJ2-3; D is uncertain. This CDR3 is 18 amino acids long. The V gene's germline CDR1 is SGHTA and CDR2 FQGTGA. V gave up 5 bases and J gave up 2 bases, with 23 bases separating them. CDR3 in amino acids: CASSEGPRLNSFTDTQYF. DNA for the CDR3: TGTGCCAGCAGCGAAGGCCCCAGGCTCAATTCTTTCACAGATACGCAGTATTTT.

This clonotype came up a few times. The V and J genes are TRBV3-1 and TRBJ2-1; 7 nucleotides agree with TRBD1. This CDR3 is built from 13 residues. The trim removed 3 bases at V and 12 bases at J, leaving 8 bases unmatched. Per the germline V gene, CDR1 is LGHDT and CDR2 is YNNKEL (reference sequence). The CDR3 bases are TGTGCCAGCAGCCAGAAGAACCGGGACAGGCAGTTCTTC. As protein: CASSQKNRDRQFF.

This clonotype was picked up many times. V is TRBV28 and J is TRBJ2-5; D is perhaps TRBD2 (5 bases). The CDR3 runs 12 residues. Trimming pared 8 bases from V and 5 bases from J, leaving 12 bases between. Germline CDR1 is MDHEN and CDR2 is SYDVKM. As DNA, the CDR3 is TGTGCCAGCGGCCGGAGAGGGGAGACCCAGTACTTC. Protein product: CASGRRGETQYF. The complete variable domain, with remaining parts taken from reference TRBV28 and TRBJ2-5, reads DVKVTQSSRYLVKRTGEKVFLECVQDMDHENMFWYRQDPGLGLRLIYFSYDVKMKEKGDIPEGYSVSREKKERFSLILESASTNQTSMYLCASGRRGETQYFGPGTRLLVL.

There are many counts of this clonotype. This chain uses TRBV15 with TRBJ2-3; TRBD1 matches 8 bases. The J segment lost 2 bases and the V segment lost 0 bases, leaving 16 bases of the junction unmatched. The germline V gene has CDR1 LNHNV and CDR2 YYDKDF (reference sequence). The CDR3 consists of 20 residues. In DNA form, the CDR3 reads TGTGCCACCAGCAGAGATCTCAGGGGGCCCTTTACCGAATCCACAGATACGCAGTATTTT. Its translation: CATSRDLRGPFTESTDTQYF.

This clonotype was picked up many times. The chain recombines TRBV19 with TRBJ2-7; D unclear. This CDR3 is 11 amino acids long. Deletions cut 8 bases from V and 5 bases from J, with 10 bases between. The germline V gene encodes CDR1 LNHDA and CDR2 SQIVND (reference sequence). Written as DNA, the CDR3 is TGTGCCAGTGGTGGGCTCCACGAGCAGTACTTC. As protein: CASGGLHEQYF.

This clonotype appeared many times. This chain joins TRBV27 and TRBJ1-4, with TRBD1 matching 8 bases. CDR1 is MNHEY, CDR2 SMNVEV, per germline (reference sequence). Losses at the gene ends were 1 base for V and 7 bases for J; bases not matched to a gene: 14. This CDR3 has 18 residues. Here the CDR3 DNA reads TGTGCCAGCAGTTTATTGAGGGGGTGGACAGGGCAGGTTGAAAAACTGTTTTTT. The encoded protein is CASSLLRGWTGQVEKLFF.

This clonotype was seen ten or more times. The chain is built from TRBV27 and TRBJ2-5; D gene ambiguous. The length of the CDR3 is 15 residues. Looked up from germline, CDR1 is MNHEY and CDR2 is SMNVEV (reference sequence). Trimming cost V 1 base and J 4 bases, with 13 bases left between them. The CDR3 is CASSLWAAPGETQYF. The CDR3 DNA reads TGTGCCAGCAGTTTATGGGCAGCGCCTGGAGAGACCCAGTACTTC.

This clonotype was observed many times. This chain connects TRBV5-1 to TRBJ1-1, with D uncertain. CDR1 and CDR2 from the germline V gene are SGHRS and YFSETQ. Trimming stripped 4 bases from V and 0 bases from J, with 10 bases between. This CDR3 is 14 amino acids long. The CDR3 DNA follows: TGCGCCAGCAGCGAGGACGGCCTGAACACTGAAGCTTTCTTT. Residues: CASSEDGLNTEAFF.

This clonotype was counted only a few times. The rearrangement links TRBV11-2 to TRBJ2-7, with D possibly TRBD2 on 6 matching bases. Trimming left V 5 bases short and J 0 bases short, with 20 bases between. The length of the CDR3 is 17 residues. From germline, CDR1 is SGHAT and CDR2 FQNNGV. The DNA of the CDR3 is TGTGCCAGCAGCCCCGAAGGAGGGTATCCTAGCTCCTACGAGCAGTACTTC. Translated: CASSPEGGYPSSYEQYF.

V and J are TRBV6-1 and TRBJ2-7; D could derive from TRBD1 or TRBD2 (5 bases each). This CDR3 is 15 amino acids long. The V end lost 1 base, the J end lost 3 bases, and 13 bases lay between the germline ends. The germline CDR1 and CDR2 sequences are MNHNS and SASEGT. The CDR3 here is CASSEGWGAGYEQYF. The DNA for the CDR3 is TGTGCCAGCAGTGAAGGGTGGGGCGCGGGCTACGAGCAGTACTTC.

The rearrangement joins TRBV7-9 to TRBJ2-7, with 8 nucleotides matching TRBD2. The CDR3 contains 17 residues. In germline, CDR1 is SEHNR, CDR2 FQNEAQ (reference sequence). Unmatched junction bases numbered 12, after V lost 1 base and J lost 4 bases. The CDR3 DNA is TGTGCCAGCAGCTTAGGTTTGGGGCGGGAGGTCCCGTACGAGCAGTACTTC. Protein: CASSLGLGREVPYEQYF.

This clonotype was recorded at least ten times. The chain links TRBV10-3 to TRBJ2-2; D uncertain. Germline V CDR1 and CDR2: ENHRY, SYGVKD. This CDR3 spans 14 amino acids. V lost 6 bases and J 1 base, leaving 9 bases between the germline ends. The CDR3, as DNA: TGTGCCATCAGGGCTCAGAGGAACACCGGGGAGCTGTTTTTT. Translating it yields CAIRAQRNTGELFF.

This clonotype appeared many times. The CDR3 nucleotides are TGTGCCAGCAGCTTCAGACAGATACTAGCGGGAGGATCGAACACCGGGGAGCTGTTTTTT. Its translation is CASSFRQILAGGSNTGELFF. The gene calls are TRBV3-1 and TRBJ2-2; 12 bases are shared with TRBD2. The V gene's germline CDR1 is LGHDT and CDR2 YNNKEL (reference sequence). J was trimmed by 0 bases and V by 5 bases; bases with no gene match: 13. The CDR3 spans 20 residues.

In its sample, this clonotype was seen many times. The V and J genes are TRBV27 and TRBJ2-1; 8 bases fit TRBD1. Germline CDR1 is MNHEY and CDR2 is SMNVEV (reference sequence). The CDR3 length is 13 residues. V lost 3 bases to trimming and J lost 8 bases; unmatched junction nucleotides: 3. This CDR3 reads CASSFPGGHEQFF. The CDR3 DNA follows: TGTGCCAGCAGTTTCCCAGGGGGCCATGAGCAGTTCTTC.

In this sample, this clonotype turned up many times. V and J are TRBV9 and TRBJ2-3; tentatively, D is TRBD2 (6 bases). V was trimmed by 3 bases and J by 8 bases, leaving 16 bases between them. This CDR3 contains 14 residues. CDR1 SGDLS and CDR2 YYNGEE come from the germline V gene. This CDR3 is CASSAGPLGGTQYF. DNA of the CDR3: TGTGCCAGCAGCGCCGGACCCCTGGGAGGTACGCAGTATTTT.

V and J are TRBV12-3 or TRBV12-4 and TRBJ1-1; possibly TRBD1 for D (5 bases). V lost 6 bases, J lost 3 bases, and 14 bases lay in between. The CDR3 contains 14 residues. The CDR3 DNA reads as TGTGCCAGCAGCCACGGGACCATCCACACTGAAGCTTTCTTT. Translated, it gives CASSHGTIHTEAFF.

This clonotype is categorized as medium-sized (0.01 to 0.1%). The CDR3: CASSPGANQPQHF. As DNA, the CDR3 is TGTGCCAGCTCACCAGGGGCGAATCAGCCCCAGCATTTT. The rearrangement joins TRBV18 to TRBJ1-5, with D tentatively TRBD1 (5 bases). Germline V gives CDR1 KGHSH, CDR2 LQKENI. Trimming took 2 bases from V and 4 from J, leaving 6 bases between them. The CDR3 totals 13 residues.

The V call is TRBV20-1, the J call TRBJ1-1; D is perhaps TRBD1 (6 bases). The germline V and J ends were trimmed by 4 bases and 11 bases, with 17 bases remaining between them. Per the germline V gene, CDR1 is DFQATT and CDR2 is SNEGSKA (reference sequence). The CDR3 sequence is 12 residues long. DNA for the CDR3: TGCAGTGCTACAGGGGACCTCACCAAGGCTTTCTTT. Protein sequence: CSATGDLTKAFF.